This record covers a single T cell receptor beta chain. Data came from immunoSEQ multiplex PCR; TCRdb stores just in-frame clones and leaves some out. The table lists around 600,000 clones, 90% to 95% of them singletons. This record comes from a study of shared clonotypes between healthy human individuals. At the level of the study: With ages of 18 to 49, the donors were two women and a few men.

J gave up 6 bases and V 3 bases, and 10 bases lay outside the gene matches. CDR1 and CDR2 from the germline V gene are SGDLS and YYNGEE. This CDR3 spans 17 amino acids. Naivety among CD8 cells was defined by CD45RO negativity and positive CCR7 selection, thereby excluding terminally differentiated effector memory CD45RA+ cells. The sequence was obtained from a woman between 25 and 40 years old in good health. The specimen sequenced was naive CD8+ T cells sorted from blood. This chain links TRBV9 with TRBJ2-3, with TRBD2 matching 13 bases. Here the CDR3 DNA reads TGTGCCAGCAGCGCATTCGGGACTAGCGGGGAGGGGGATACGCAGTATTTT. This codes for CASSAFGTSGEGDTQYF.